This T cell receptor beta chain was sequenced during a study of T cell changes during pregnancy in multiple sclerosis. The repertoire was sequenced with immunoSEQ multiplex PCR; TCRdb's copy has only in-frame clones and lacks some. Among 36,000 or so clones, 70% to 90% were seen once, and the ten largest hold about 0.5%. V was clipped by 10 bases and J by 5 bases, with 14 bases between them. This CDR3 region has 13 residues. The V gene's germline CDR1 is SNHLY and CDR2 FYNNEI. The V and J genes are TRBV2 and TRBJ1-4; D call uncertain. Sequencing used CD4+ T cells from peripheral blood mononuclear cells, obtained in the first trimester of pregnancy. The sequence was obtained from a female donor with multiple sclerosis, enrolled in a pregnancy study. CDR3 sequence: CAITSRRNEKLFF. The CDR3 bases are TGTGCCATCACATCGCGGCGGAATGAAAAACTGTTTTTT.